Given below is one T cell receptor (beta chain) in context. As yet, its antigen is unknown. CDR1 is MGHRA, CDR2 YSYEKL, per germline. CDR3 length: 17 residues. Trimming removed 4 bases from V and 1 base from J, with 19 bases in between. Method: immunoSEQ multiplex PCR; TCRdb's copy keeps in-frame clones and lacks some. The sample includes 65,000 to 75,000 clones, around 88% seen only once; the top ten take 0.5% to 0.6%. These data are taken from a study of OX40 agonist ivuxolimab in advanced cancers. Across the study: Partial responses were recorded for three patients, including one with hepatocellular carcinoma and two with cutaneous melanoma. The study's findings and limits: Antigen targets of the expanded peripheral T cells went undetermined. On average, CD8+ T cells showed a greater number of expanded clones than CD4+.

The V call is TRBV4-1, the J call TRBJ1-2; no clear D gene. This material consisted of CD4+ or CD8+ T cells sorted from blood, taken in a trial of the OX40 agonist ivuxolimab. The sequence came from an adult with an advanced solid tumor such as melanoma, head and neck, liver or kidney cancer. This CDR3 is CASSPQATVFNNYGYTF. The CDR3 DNA follows: TGCGCCAGCAGCCCCCAGGCAACAGTCTTTAATAACTATGGCTACACCTTC.